These T cell receptor beta chains were read from a single sample in a study of PD-1 blockade in mismatch repair-deficient tumors. Assay used: immunoSEQ multiplex PCR; TCRdb lists only in-frame clones, some missing. This table has over 60,000 clones, 88% appearing once. The starting material was peripheral blood, obtained 52 weeks after starting pembrolizumab. The receptor set was obtained from an adult with mismatch repair-deficient cancer. Each CDR3 is given without its conserved first and last residue. A row's size may be missing; if present it is once, few, many or a size class.

clone size	V gene	J gene	CDR3 protein
-	TRBV5-8	TRBJ2-7	ASSLGTGTGDSEQY
-	TRBV5-6	TRBJ1-2	ASSLLGEANYGYT
-	TRBV5-4	TRBJ2-7	ASSPPGTGPLKQY
-	TRBV19	TRBJ2-1	ASSLGLGLGLGLFHEQF
-	TRBV5-1	TRBJ2-5	ASSLYRRLETQY
-	TRBV4-3	TRBJ2-3	ASSQRRGRGTDTQY
-	TRBV9	TRBJ2-1	ASSAGLVNEQF
-	TRBV11-2	TRBJ2-7	ASSPTDSYEQY
once	TRBV9	TRBJ2-5	ASSRISGAQETQY
-	TRBV7-2	TRBJ2-1	ASSFYGGEQF
-	TRBV11-2	TRBJ1-2	ASSQDSGGYT
-	TRBV4-2	TRBJ2-7	ASSQTSGPTYEQY
-	TRBV15	TRBJ1-1	ATSTGQNTEAF
-	TRBV9	TRBJ1-2	ASSVGGTGGYGYT
-	TRBV11-3	TRBJ2-2	ASSLGSPFSGELF